This TCR beta chain was recorded in a study of shared clonotypes between healthy human individuals. Terminally differentiated effector memory CD45RA+ cells were excluded from the naive CD8 cells, which were CD45RO-negative and positively selected for CCR7. V shed 0 bases and J shed 4 bases, with 16 bases lying between them. CDR3 length: 16 residues. Germline CDR1 reads SGHDN; CDR2 reads FVKESK. Method: immunoSEQ multiplex PCR; TCRdb's copy keeps in-frame clones and lacks some. The sample records some 740,000 clones, 80% to 95% being singletons. The rearrangement links TRBV14 to TRBJ2-7, with a weak D call TRBD1 (5 bases). This TCR was recovered from a man in his thirties or forties in good health. Sequencing used naive CD8+ T cells sorted from blood. The CDR3 protein is CASSQDEETATYEQYF. The CDR3 DNA reads TGTGCCAGCAGCCAAGACGAGGAGACAGCAACTTACGAGCAGTACTTC.